This passage covers 32 T cell receptor beta chains from one sample sequenced in a study of blood T cell repertoires in COVID-19. TCRdb's table, derived via immunoSEQ multiplex PCR, lists solely in-frame clones and lacks some. This sample yields 55,000 to 70,000 clones, of which about 90% are seen a single time; over 2% belongs to the top ten. What was sequenced was peripheral blood. The receptors here all came from a man in his fifties or sixties with acute or convalescent COVID-19.

This clone was counted between two and nine times. The J gene is TRBJ1-4, the V gene TRBV7-9; D uncertain. The CDR3 contains 14 residues. Trimming removed 3 bases at V and 7 bases at J, with 12 bases between. CDR1 SEHNR and CDR2 FQNEAQ come from the germline V gene (reference sequence). The chain's CDR3 is CASSFGRRGEKLFF. The CDR3 nucleotides read TGTGCCAGCAGCTTCGGGAGACGGGGTGAAAAACTGTTTTTT.

V is TRBV5-1 and J is TRBJ2-1; 12 nucleotides agree with TRBD2. Looked up from germline, CDR1 is SGHRS and CDR2 is YFSETQ. This CDR3 comprises 15 residues. J lost 6 bases, V lost 5 bases, and 6 bases had no gene match. The CDR3 loop is CASSTGLAGTNEQFF. The DNA for the CDR3 is TGCGCCAGCAGTACAGGACTAGCGGGAACCAATGAGCAGTTCTTC. The full variable domain, rest sourced from reference TRBV5-1 and TRBJ2-1, is KAGVTQTPRYLIKTRGQQVTLSCSPISGHRSVSWYQQTPGQGLQFLFEYFSETQRNKGNFPGRFSGRQFSNSRSEMNVSTLELGDSALYLCASSTGLAGTNEQFFGPGTRLTVL.

The chain couples TRBV7-3 to TRBJ1-6; 8 bases align to TRBD1. Germline CDR1 and CDR2: SGHTA and FQGTGA. The CDR3 has 17 amino acids. Losses at the gene ends were 5 bases for V and 7 bases for J; bases not matched to a gene: 13. The DNA for the CDR3 is TGTGCCAGCAGCGCCACAGGGGGAGGTTTCGGAAATTCACCCCTCCACTTT. Protein: CASSATGGGFGNSPLHF.

The rearrangement uses TRBV18 and TRBJ1-1, with D possibly being TRBD1 (5 bases). Germline loops: CDR1 KGHSH, CDR2 LQKENI. V shed 10 bases and J shed 0 bases, with 27 bases lying between them. The CDR3 extends over 18 amino acids. CDR3 DNA sequence: TGTGCCACCAGGGCCTACTCCCAGACGGTAGAACTGAACACTGAAGCTTTCTTT. Translated, it gives CATRAYSQTVELNTEAFF.

CDR3 region: CASSLWDIPNQPQHF. The CDR3 DNA is TGTGCCAGCAGTTTATGGGACATTCCTAATCAGCCCCAGCATTTT. The V gene is TRBV27, the J gene TRBJ1-5, with TRBD1 as a possible D gene (6 bases). V was clipped by 1 base and J by 4 bases, with 11 bases between them. This CDR3 comprises 15 residues. Germline CDR1 and CDR2: MNHEY and SMNVEV (reference sequence).

CDR3 residues: CASSLQGQGSETQYF. The CDR3 DNA sequence: TGTGCCAGCAGCTTACAAGGACAGGGTTCGGAGACCCAGTACTTC. V is TRBV7-9 and J is TRBJ2-5; 8 nucleotides align to TRBD1. Per germline, CDR1 SEHNR and CDR2 FQNEAQ (reference sequence). The CDR3 is made up of 15 amino acids. V lost 2 bases, J lost 5 bases, and 7 bases stayed unmatched.

The CDR3 DNA sequence: TGTGCCAGCAGGCCTTTTGGGGGGGCTAATTCACCCCTCCACTTT. Translation: CASRPFGGANSPLHF. This chain links TRBV27 with TRBJ1-6, with a possible D match to TRBD1 (6 bases). The length of the CDR3 is 15 residues. Germline CDR1 and CDR2: MNHEY and SMNVEV (reference sequence). Trimming shortened V by 6 bases and J by 6 bases, and 15 bases separated the two germline ends.

This chain joins TRBV5-1 and TRBJ1-1; tentative D call: TRBD1 (5 bases). The CDR3 runs to 14 residues. The ends were cut back, 6 bases at V and 4 bases at J, with 16 bases in the middle. In germline, CDR1 is SGHRS, CDR2 YFSETQ. CDR3 DNA: TGCGCCAGCAAGTTTGATTCGCAGGGCACTGAAGCTTTCTTT. Translated, it gives CASKFDSQGTEAFF.

The rearrangement links TRBV5-5 to TRBJ1-6; tentatively, D is TRBD1 (5 bases). The CDR3 is 15 residues long. CDR1 is SGHKS, CDR2 YYEKEE, per germline (reference sequence). Between the trimmed V and J ends, which lost 4 bases and 9 bases, there was a span of 17 bases. The CDR3 loop reads CASSPRGGLLSPLHF. The CDR3, as DNA: TGTGCCAGCAGCCCCCGGGGGGGACTCCTTTCACCCCTCCACTTT.

J is TRBJ2-2 and V is TRBV28, with TRBD2 matching over 9 bases. CDR3 size: 15 residues. V lost 3 bases, J lost 5 bases, and 4 bases stayed unmatched. The germline V gene has CDR1 MDHEN and CDR2 SYDVKM. Here the CDR3 DNA reads TGTGCCAGCAGTTTGAGCGGGAGGAGGACCGGGGAGCTGTTTTTT. Protein sequence: CASSLSGRRTGELFF.

This chain joins TRBV19 and TRBJ2-3, with D possibly matching TRBD2 (6 bases). The CDR3 is 16 residues long. Deletions cut 1 base from V and 1 base from J, with 12 bases between. Looked up from germline, CDR1 is LNHDA and CDR2 is SQIVND (reference sequence). DNA for the CDR3: TGTGCCAGTAGTATAGGGAGGGGTGGCCGCACAGATACGCAGTATTTT. Translation gives CASSIGRGGRTDTQYF.

The chain has TRBV19 and TRBJ2-7; perhaps TRBD1 as D (5 bases). The V end was cut by 0 bases, the J end by 5 bases, with 8 bases between. The CDR3 extends over 13 amino acids. Germline CDR1 reads LNHDA; CDR2 reads SQIVND (reference sequence). In DNA form, the CDR3 reads TGTGCCAGTAGTATAGAGGGGCTGAACGAGCAGTACTTC. It yields the protein CASSIEGLNEQYF.

The V and J genes are TRBV4-3 and TRBJ2-7, with 8 bases that match TRBD2. Germline V gene lookup returns CDR1 LGHNA and CDR2 YSLEER. This CDR3 has 16 amino acids. After removal of 0 bases from V and 4 bases from J, the junction contained 8 bases not matched to a gene. This CDR3 is CASSQDLTSGGYEQYF. As DNA, the CDR3 is TGCGCCAGCAGCCAAGATTTAACTAGCGGAGGATACGAGCAGTACTTC.

V gene TRBV9 combines with J gene TRBJ2-2, with D possibly matching TRBD2 (5 bases). The CDR3 has 12 residues. Trimming stripped 3 bases from V and 6 bases from J, with 6 bases between. Germline CDR1 reads SGDLS; CDR2 reads YYNGEE. The CDR3 loop is CASSARAGELFF. CDR3 sequence (DNA): TGTGCCAGCAGCGCGAGGGCCGGGGAGCTGTTTTTT.

The genes are TRBV6-5 and TRBJ2-1; D may be TRBD1 (5 bases). The CDR3 runs 13 residues. Germline CDR1 MNHEY, CDR2 SVGAGI. The V end was cut by 6 bases, the J end by 3 bases, with 9 bases between. The CDR3, as DNA: TGTGCCAGCAGCCGCGACAGCTACAATGAGCAGTTCTTC. It yields the protein CASSRDSYNEQFF.

This clone was counted a few times. The DNA of the CDR3 is TGTGCCAGCAGCTTGGGGGCAGGTAGCGACGAGCAGTACTTC. Translation: CASSLGAGSDEQYF. The V gene is TRBV7-8, the J gene TRBJ2-7; possibly TRBD1 for D (6 bases). There are 14 residues in the CDR3. The germline CDR1 and CDR2 sequences are SGHVS and FQNEAQ. Trimming shortened V by 3 bases and J by 5 bases, and 14 bases separated the two germline ends. Supplemented by reference TRBV7-8 and TRBJ2-7, the full variable domain reads GAGVSQSPRYKVAKRGQDVALRCDPISGHVSLFWYQQALGQGPEFLTYFQNEAQLDKSGLPSDRFFAERPEGSVSTLKIQRTQQEDSAVYLCASSLGAGSDEQYFGPGTRLTVT.

The genes are TRBV9 and TRBJ1-1; D is possibly TRBD1 (5 bases). Trimming stripped 4 bases from V and 1 base from J, with 17 bases between. This CDR3 region has 16 residues. The germline CDR1 and CDR2 sequences are SGDLS and YYNGEE. Here the CDR3 DNA reads TGTGCCAGCAGCCCGAGTCCCGGGCAGGGGAACACTGAAGCTTTCTTT. Its translation is CASSPSPGQGNTEAFF.

The V and J genes are TRBV11-3 and TRBJ2-5, with TRBD2 matching 11 bases. The length of the CDR3 is 16 residues. With 5 bases clipped from V and 4 bases from J, the junction kept 9 bases outside the gene matches. CDR1 and CDR2 (germline): SGHNT, YENEEA. The CDR3 spells CASSPLSGRALETQYF. The CDR3, as DNA: TGTGCCAGCAGCCCCCTTAGCGGGAGGGCCTTAGAGACCCAGTACTTC.

The chain combines TRBV25-1 with TRBJ1-6; D not resolved. The CDR3 extends over 11 amino acids. Germline values: CDR1 MGHDK, CDR2 SYGVNS. The V end lost 4 bases, the J end lost 8 bases, and 3 bases lay between the germline ends. The CDR3 is CASSGDSPLHF. The CDR3 coding sequence is TGTGCCAGCAGTGGAGATTCACCCCTCCACTTT.

This clone was observed a few times. The chain carries TRBV14 and TRBJ1-1; perhaps TRBD1 as D (5 bases). The germline V gene has CDR1 SGHDN and CDR2 FVKESK. V lost 2 bases and J lost 2, with 12 bases in between. This CDR3 contains 15 residues. The CDR3 DNA reads TGTGCCAGCAGCCAACTAGGGGCCGGAAACACTGAAGCTTTCTTT. Amino acids: CASSQLGAGNTEAFF.

The chain is built from TRBV28 and TRBJ2-3; 14 positions match TRBD2. The CDR3 spans 17 residues. The V and J ends lost 7 bases and 11 bases, in that order; junction bases with no gene match: 17. The germline V gene has CDR1 MDHEN and CDR2 SYDVKM. CDR3 residues: CASNQLGTSGRKEKQYF. The CDR3 coding sequence is TGTGCCAGCAACCAATTAGGGACTAGCGGGAGAAAGGAGAAGCAGTATTTT.

The rearrangement links TRBV6-5 to TRBJ2-7; a possible D gene is TRBD2 (7 bases). The CDR3 loop spans 15 amino acids. Trimming took off 6 bases at V and 3 bases at J, with 18 bases between the two ends. The germline V gene encodes CDR1 MNHEY and CDR2 SVGAGI. The CDR3 DNA is TGTGCCAGCAGCCCCCCGGGGGGCGCGATCTACGAGCAGTACTTC. This codes for CASSPPGGAIYEQYF.

The chain links TRBV27 to TRBJ2-3; 7 positions agree with TRBD2. The V and J ends lost 2 bases and 1 base, in that order; junction bases with no gene match: 3. The CDR3 contains 15 residues. Germline values: CDR1 MNHEY, CDR2 SMNVEV (reference sequence). CDR3: CASSLPGGGTDTQYF. CDR3 nucleotide sequence: TGTGCCAGCAGTTTACCGGGAGGAGGCACAGATACGCAGTATTTT.

V is TRBV5-1 and J is TRBJ1-5; D is perhaps TRBD1 (5 bases). Germline V gives CDR1 SGHRS, CDR2 YFSETQ. Deletions cut 4 bases from V and 0 bases from J, with 11 bases between. CDR3 length: 15 amino acids. The CDR3 bases are TGCGCCAGCAGCCAGGCAGGGTATAGCAATCAGCCCCAGCATTTT. Translating gives CASSQAGYSNQPQHF.

This rearrangement joins TRBV2 to TRBJ1-5; D not certain. The germline CDR1 and CDR2 sequences are SNHLY and FYNNEI. With 7 bases removed from V and 4 bases from J, the gap between germline ends came to 11 bases. The CDR3 has 13 amino acids. The CDR3 nucleotides read TGTGCCAGCAAACAGAGCCCAAATCAGCCCCAGCATTTT. This sequence encodes CASKQSPNQPQHF.

Written as DNA, the CDR3 is TGTGCCAGCAGTTATGGTGATAGCGTGCAGTTCTTC. Its protein is CASSYGDSVQFF. The V gene is TRBV6-2 or TRBV6-3, the J gene TRBJ2-1, with D perhaps matching TRBD2 (5 bases). The CDR3 loop spans 12 amino acids. Trimming took 3 bases from V and 12 from J, leaving 12 bases between them. In germline, CDR1 is MNHEY, CDR2 SVGEGT.

The chain's CDR3 is CSVSVDRGNQPQHF. In DNA, the CDR3 is TGCAGCGTGTCGGTGGACAGGGGGAATCAGCCCCAGCATTTT. This chain links TRBV29-1 with TRBJ1-5; 10 bases line up with TRBD1. Germline CDR1 is SQVTM and CDR2 is ANQGSEA. The CDR3 has 14 amino acids. V shed 6 bases and J 4 bases; nucleotides not matched to a gene: 6.

The rearrangement links TRBV28 to TRBJ1-5; D gene ambiguous. Trimming shortened V by 5 bases and J by 0 bases, and 11 bases separated the two germline ends. The length of the CDR3 is 15 residues. Per germline, CDR1 MDHEN and CDR2 SYDVKM. CDR3 DNA: TGTGCCAGCAGTCGGAGGGCAGATAGCAATCAGCCCCAGCATTTT. This gives the protein CASSRRADSNQPQHF. The complete variable domain, with remaining parts taken from reference TRBV28 and TRBJ1-5, reads DVKVTQSSRYLVKRTGEKVFLECVQDMDHENMFWYRQDPGLGLRLIYFSYDVKMKEKGDIPEGYSVSREKKERFSLILESASTNQTSMYLCASSRRADSNQPQHFGDGTRLSIL.

The CDR3: CASNPAPMEQNEQFF. In DNA, the CDR3 is TGTGCCAGCAATCCAGCCCCCATGGAACAGAATGAGCAGTTCTTC. The chain couples TRBV9 to TRBJ2-1; D uncertain. The germline V gene encodes CDR1 SGDLS and CDR2 YYNGEE. This CDR3 comprises 15 residues. V shed 6 bases and J shed 7 bases, with 20 bases lying between them. Drawing the rest from reference TRBV9 and TRBJ2-1, the complete variable domain is DSGVTQTPKHLITATGQRVTLRCSPRSGDLSVYWYQQSLDQGLQFLIQYYNGEERAKGNILERFSAQQFPDLHSELNLSSLELGDSALYFCASNPAPMEQNEQFFGPGTRLTVL.

The rearrangement links TRBV29-1 to TRBJ2-1; 15 nucleotides agree with TRBD2. The ends lost 7 bases at V and 0 bases at J; junction bases unmatched: 16. The CDR3 runs 20 residues. Germline V gives CDR1 SQVTM, CDR2 ANQGSEA. The CDR3 DNA follows: TGCAGCGCCTTCGGACTAGCGGGAGGGAATTACGAGAGCTCCTACAATGAGCAGTTCTTC. Translating gives CSAFGLAGGNYESSYNEQFF.

This clone was counted a single time. In nucleotides, the CDR3 is TGTGCCAGCAGCCCCGGGGTAGCGGTAACTAATGAAAAACTGTTTTTT. Residues: CASSPGVAVTNEKLFF. The chain recombines TRBV4-2 with TRBJ1-4, with unresolved D. V lost 4 bases to trimming and J lost 1 base, with 13 bases between them. This CDR3 is built from 16 residues. Germline loops: CDR1 LGHNA, CDR2 YNFKEQ.

The chain couples TRBV4-3 to TRBJ2-7, with 8 bases aligning to TRBD2. Germline-derived CDR1 and CDR2 are LGHNA and YSLEER. The V gene end was trimmed by 0 bases and the J gene end by 0 bases; junction bases not matched to a gene: 7. The CDR3 has 17 amino acids. The DNA for the CDR3 is TGCGCCAGCAGCCAAGATCAGGGCGGGAGGAGCTCCTACGAGCAGTACTTC. It yields the protein CASSQDQGGRSSYEQYF.